Sequencing of this T cell receptor (beta chain) was carried out in a study of control samples from healthy donors and cancer patients. In germline, CDR1 is SGHDT, CDR2 YYEEEE. CDR3 size: 15 residues. V gave up 4 bases and J gave up 7 bases; unmatched junction bases: 10. Profiling relied on immunoSEQ multiplex PCR, and the TCRdb table lists in-frame clones only, not all of them. The profile shows about 61,000 clones, almost 90% of them singletons. Material for sequencing was PBMCs. This clonotype originated in a man aged 55-75 years with colorectal cancer. This chain connects TRBV5-6 to TRBJ1-1; 10 bases are a match to TRBD1. The DNA for the CDR3 is TGTGCCAGCAGCCCGCTCCGGGACAGGGGAGGTGAAGCTTTCTTT. This translates into CASSPLRDRGGEAFF.